The T cell receptor (beta chain) described here comes from a study of T cells of healthy individuals. The CDR3 extends over 12 amino acids. Trimming took 0 bases from V and 3 from J, leaving 3 bases between them. Germline lookup yields CDR1 ENHRY and CDR2 SYGVKD. TCRdb reprocessed the 5' RACE reads with MiXCR, giving one entry per CDR3 protein. This table has 100,000 or so distinct CDR3 sequences, roughly a sixth appearing once. There are many counts of this clonotype. The chain combines TRBV10-3 with TRBJ2-7; D unresolved. The origin of this receptor is a human donor in good health. CDR3 sequence reads: CAISESNYEQYF. The CDR3 bases are TGTGCCATCAGTGAGTCCAACTACGAGCAGTACTTC.